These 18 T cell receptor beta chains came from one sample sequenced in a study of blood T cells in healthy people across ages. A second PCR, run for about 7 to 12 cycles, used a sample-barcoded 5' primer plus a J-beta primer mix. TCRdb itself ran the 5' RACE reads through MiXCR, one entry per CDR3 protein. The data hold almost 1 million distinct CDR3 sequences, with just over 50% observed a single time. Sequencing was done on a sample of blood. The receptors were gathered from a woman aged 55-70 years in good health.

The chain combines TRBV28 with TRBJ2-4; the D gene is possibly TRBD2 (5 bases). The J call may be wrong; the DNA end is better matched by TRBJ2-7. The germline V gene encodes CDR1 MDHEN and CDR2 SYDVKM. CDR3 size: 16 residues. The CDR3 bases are TGTGCCAGCAGTCCCGCGGAGGCAGCGAGGGCCTACGAGCAGTACTTC. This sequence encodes CASSPAEAARAYEQYF.

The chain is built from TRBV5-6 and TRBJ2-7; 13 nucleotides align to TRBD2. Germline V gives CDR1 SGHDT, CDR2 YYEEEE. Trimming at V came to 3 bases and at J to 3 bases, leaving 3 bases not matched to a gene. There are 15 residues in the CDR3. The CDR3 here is CASSSGLAGFYEQYF. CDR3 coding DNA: TGTGCCAGCAGCTCGGGACTAGCGGGATTCTACGAGCAGTACTTC. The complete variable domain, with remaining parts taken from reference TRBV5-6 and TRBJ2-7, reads DAGVTQSPTHLIKTRGQQVTLRCSPKSGHDTVSWYQQALGQGPQFIFQYYEEEERQRGNFPDRFSGHQFPNYSSELNVNALLLGDSALYLCASSSGLAGFYEQYFGPGTRLTVT.

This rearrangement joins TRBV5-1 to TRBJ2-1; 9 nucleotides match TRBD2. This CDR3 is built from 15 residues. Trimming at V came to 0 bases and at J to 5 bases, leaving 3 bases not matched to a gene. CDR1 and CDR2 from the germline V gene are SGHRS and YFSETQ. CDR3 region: CASSLAQREDNEQFF. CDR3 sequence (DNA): TGCGCCAGCAGCTTGGCCCAGCGGGAGGACAATGAGCAGTTCTTC.

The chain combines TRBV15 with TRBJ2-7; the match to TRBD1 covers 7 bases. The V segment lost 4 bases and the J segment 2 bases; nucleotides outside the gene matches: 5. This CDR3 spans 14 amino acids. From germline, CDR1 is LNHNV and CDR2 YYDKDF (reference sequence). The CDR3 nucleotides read TGTGCCACCAGCAACCGGGACAGAGCCTACGAGCAGTACTTC. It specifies CATSNRDRAYEQYF.

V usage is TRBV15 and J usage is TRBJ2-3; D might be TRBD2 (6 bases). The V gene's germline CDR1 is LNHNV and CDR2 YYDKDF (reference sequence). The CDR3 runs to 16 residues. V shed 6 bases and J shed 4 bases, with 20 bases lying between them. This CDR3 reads CATRRGRPDYSDTQYF. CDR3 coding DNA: TGTGCCACCAGGAGGGGCCGACCGGACTACTCAGATACGCAGTATTTT.

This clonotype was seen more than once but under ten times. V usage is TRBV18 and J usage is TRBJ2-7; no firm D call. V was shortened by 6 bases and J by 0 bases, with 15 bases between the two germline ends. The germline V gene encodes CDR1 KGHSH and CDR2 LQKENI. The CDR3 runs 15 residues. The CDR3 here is CASSLLTPSSYEQYF. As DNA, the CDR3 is TGTGCCAGCTCTCTCCTAACCCCTAGCTCCTACGAGCAGTACTTC.

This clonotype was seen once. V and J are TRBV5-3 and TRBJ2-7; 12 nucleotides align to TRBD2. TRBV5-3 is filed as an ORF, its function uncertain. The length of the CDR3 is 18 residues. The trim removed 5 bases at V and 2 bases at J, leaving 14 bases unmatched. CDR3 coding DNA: TGTGCCAGAAGACGCGTGGGTCGGACTAGCGGGACCCCCTACGAGCAGTACTTC. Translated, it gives CARRRVGRTSGTPYEQYF.

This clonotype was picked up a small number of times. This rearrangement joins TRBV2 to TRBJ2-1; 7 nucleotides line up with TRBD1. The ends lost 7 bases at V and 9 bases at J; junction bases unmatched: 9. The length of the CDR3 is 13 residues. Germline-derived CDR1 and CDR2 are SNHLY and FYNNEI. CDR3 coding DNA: TGTGCCAGCACTTATACAGGGGTGGGTGAGCAGTTCTTC. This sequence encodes CASTYTGVGEQFF.

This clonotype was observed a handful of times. Here the CDR3 DNA reads TGTGCCAGCAGTTTTTCGTCTGGGACAGGTTTGGTTGAGCAGTTCTTC. This encodes CASSFSSGTGLVEQFF. The chain recombines TRBV27 with TRBJ2-1; TRBD1 agrees at 8 bases. V lost 3 bases to trimming and J lost 9 bases; unmatched junction nucleotides: 13. Germline V lookup: CDR1 MNHEY, CDR2 SMNVEV (reference sequence). The CDR3 spans 16 residues.

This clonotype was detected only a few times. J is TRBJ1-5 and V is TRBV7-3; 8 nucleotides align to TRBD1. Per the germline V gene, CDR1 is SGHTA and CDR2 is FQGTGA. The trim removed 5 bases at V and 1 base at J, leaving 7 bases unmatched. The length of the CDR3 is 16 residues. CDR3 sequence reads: CASSERQGASNQPQHF. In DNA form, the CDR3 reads TGTGCCAGCAGCGAGCGTCAGGGGGCGAGCAATCAGCCCCAGCATTTT.

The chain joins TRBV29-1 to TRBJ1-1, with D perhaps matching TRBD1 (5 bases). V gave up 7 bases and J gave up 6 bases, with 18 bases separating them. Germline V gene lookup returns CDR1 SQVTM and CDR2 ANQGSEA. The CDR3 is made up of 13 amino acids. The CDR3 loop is CSAPGPTLAEAFF. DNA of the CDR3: TGCAGCGCCCCGGGGCCGACCCTCGCTGAAGCTTTCTTT.

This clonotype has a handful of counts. CDR3 sequence: CASSYYSLADTQYF. For the CDR3, the DNA is TGTGCCAGCAGTTACTACAGCCTTGCTGATACGCAGTATTTT. The genes are TRBV6-5 and TRBJ2-3; D uncertain. Trimming removed 1 base at V and 6 bases at J, with 11 bases between. This CDR3 has 14 amino acids. Germline V gives CDR1 MNHEY, CDR2 SVGAGI.

CDR3: CASSFGTSGISADTQYF. The CDR3 coding sequence is TGTGCCAGCAGCTTCGGGACTAGCGGAATTTCCGCAGATACGCAGTATTTT. This chain joins TRBV7-3 and TRBJ2-3; 11 bases align to TRBD2. The CDR3 extends over 17 amino acids. Unmatched junction bases numbered 9, after V lost 3 bases and J lost 4 bases. The germline V gene has CDR1 SGHTA and CDR2 FQGTGA.

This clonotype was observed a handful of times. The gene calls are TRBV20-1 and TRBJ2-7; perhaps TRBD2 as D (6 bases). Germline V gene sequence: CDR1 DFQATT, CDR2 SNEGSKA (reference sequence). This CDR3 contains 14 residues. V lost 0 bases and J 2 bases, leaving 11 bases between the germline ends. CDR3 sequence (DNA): TGCAGTGCTAGAGATCTCGGGAGTGCCTACGAGCAGTACTTC. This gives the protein CSARDLGSAYEQYF.

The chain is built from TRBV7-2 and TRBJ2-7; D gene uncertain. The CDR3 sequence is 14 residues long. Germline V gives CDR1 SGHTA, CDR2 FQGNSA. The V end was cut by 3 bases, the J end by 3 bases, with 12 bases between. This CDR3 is CASSFGLGLYEQYF. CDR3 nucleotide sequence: TGTGCCAGCAGCTTTGGCCTCGGGCTCTACGAGCAGTACTTC.

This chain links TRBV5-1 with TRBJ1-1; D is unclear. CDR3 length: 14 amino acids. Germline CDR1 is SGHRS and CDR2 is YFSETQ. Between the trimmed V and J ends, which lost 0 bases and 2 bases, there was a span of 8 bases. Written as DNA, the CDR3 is TGCGCCAGCAGCTTGGGACACGGAAACACTGAAGCTTTCTTT. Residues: CASSLGHGNTEAFF.

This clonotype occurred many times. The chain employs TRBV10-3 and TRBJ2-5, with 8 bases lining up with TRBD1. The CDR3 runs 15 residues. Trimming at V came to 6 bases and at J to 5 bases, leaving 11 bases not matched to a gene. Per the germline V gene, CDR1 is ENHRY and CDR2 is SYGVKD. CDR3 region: CAIRADREGGETQYF. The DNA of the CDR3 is TGTGCCATCAGGGCGGACAGGGAAGGTGGGGAGACCCAGTACTTC.

The CDR3 region is CASSLGTAIGPQHF. CDR3 nucleotide sequence: TGTGCCAGCAGCTTGGGGACCGCCATCGGGCCCCAGCATTTT. The rearrangement links TRBV7-9 to TRBJ1-5; D is possibly TRBD1 (5 bases). Deletions cut 3 bases from V and 9 bases from J, with 15 bases between. Germline CDR1 and CDR2: SEHNR and FQNEAQ (reference sequence). The CDR3 spans 14 residues.